This is a list of T cell receptor beta chains from one sample in a study of T cells expressing NK-cell markers. Using the 5' RACE reads, TCRdb records one entry per CDR3 protein without DNA. In total, the table holds some 190,000 distinct CDR3 sequences. The sequenced material came from blood T cells: a sorted CD56 or NKG2C T cell subset, CD4+ or CD8+ T cells, or bulk PBMC T cells (not recorded which). Source of these receptors: a man aged 18-70 years in good health. CDR3s include the opening cysteine and the closing phenylalanine or tryptophan.

cdr3_aa: CASSLGGRVDIQYF
v_call: TRBV27
j_call: TRBJ2-4

cdr3_aa: CASSYQSSRGYTF
v_call: TRBV7-9
j_call: TRBJ1-2

cdr3_aa: CASSLGRSADTQYF
v_call: TRBV27
j_call: TRBJ2-3

cdr3_aa: CASSLAGVDTQYF
v_call: TRBV7-9
j_call: TRBJ2-3

cdr3_aa: CASSLVSGGHNIQYF
v_call: TRBV7-2
j_call: TRBJ2-4

cdr3_aa: CASSPGQAQPQHF
v_call: TRBV6-6
j_call: TRBJ1-5

cdr3_aa: CASSPTGLAEPKATQYF
v_call: TRBV7-9
j_call: TRBJ2-5

cdr3_aa: CASSLAKGLGETQYF
v_call: TRBV5-1
j_call: TRBJ2-5

cdr3_aa: CASSLAGQGSNTEAFF
v_call: TRBV5-1
j_call: TRBJ1-1

cdr3_aa: CASSLTSGKNNEQFF
v_call: TRBV11-2
j_call: TRBJ2-1